The clone carrying this TCR beta chain was detected ten times or more. The CDR3 contains 15 residues. CDR1 is LNHDA and CDR2 is SQIVND in the germline V gene (reference sequence). Deletions cut 3 bases from V and 7 bases from J, with 13 bases between. This entry belongs to a study of T cell repertoires in cytomegalovirus infection. At the level of the study: Matching HLA type and CMV infection were both indicated by public TCR beta signatures.

TCRdb itself ran the reads through MiXCR, one entry per CDR3 protein. The data show some 180,000 distinct CDR3 sequences, approximately 9.6% seen once. The rearrangement uses TRBV19 and TRBJ1-6; D unresolved. The sequence was collected from a human donor in good health (CMV status not recorded). Some clones in this sample may be carry-over from other donors' samples. The sequenced material came from PBMCs. The CDR3 spells CASSIWESGNSPLHF. CDR3 in DNA: TGTGCCAGTAGTATTTGGGAATCGGGCAATTCACCCCTCCACTTT.